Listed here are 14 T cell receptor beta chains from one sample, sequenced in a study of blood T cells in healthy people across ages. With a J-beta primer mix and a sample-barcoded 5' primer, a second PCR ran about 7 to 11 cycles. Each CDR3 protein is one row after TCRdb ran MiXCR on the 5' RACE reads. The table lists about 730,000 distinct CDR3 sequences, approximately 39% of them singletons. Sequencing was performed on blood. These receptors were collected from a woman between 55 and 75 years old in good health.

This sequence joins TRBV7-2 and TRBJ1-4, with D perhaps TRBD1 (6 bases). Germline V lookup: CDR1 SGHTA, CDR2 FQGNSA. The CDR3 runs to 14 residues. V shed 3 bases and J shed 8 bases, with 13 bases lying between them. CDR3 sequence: CASSFAQGREKLFF. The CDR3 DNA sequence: TGTGCCAGCAGCTTCGCACAGGGACGGGAAAAACTGTTTTTT.

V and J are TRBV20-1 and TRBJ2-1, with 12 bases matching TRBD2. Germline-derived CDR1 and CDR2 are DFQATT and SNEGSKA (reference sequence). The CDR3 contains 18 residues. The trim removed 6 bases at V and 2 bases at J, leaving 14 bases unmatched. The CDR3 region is CSATPLGTSGLTYNEQFF. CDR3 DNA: TGCAGTGCCACTCCGTTGGGGACTAGCGGGCTTACCTACAATGAGCAGTTCTTC.

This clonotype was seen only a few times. The CDR3 spells CASGGLAGNEQYF. The DNA of the CDR3 is TGTGCCAGCGGCGGATTAGCGGGGAATGAGCAGTACTTC. The rearrangement joins TRBV12-3 or TRBV12-4 to TRBJ2-7, with 8 bases identical to TRBD2. V was pared by 8 bases and J by 7 bases, with 10 bases of the junction left unmatched. CDR3 length: 13 amino acids.

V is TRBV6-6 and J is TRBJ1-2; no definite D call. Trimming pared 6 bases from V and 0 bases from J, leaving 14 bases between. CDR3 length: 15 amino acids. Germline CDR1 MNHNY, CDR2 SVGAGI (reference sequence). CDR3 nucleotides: TGTGCCAGCAGAACTCAGGCTGCCGCTAACTATGGCTACACCTTC. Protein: CASRTQAAANYGYTF.

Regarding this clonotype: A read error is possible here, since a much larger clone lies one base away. CDR3 bases: TGTGCCAGTAGCCGACAGGGAGGTGACTATGAGCAGTACTTC. Amino acid sequence: CASSRQGGDYEQYF. The chain has TRBV19 and TRBJ2-7, with D possibly being TRBD1 (7 bases). The CDR3 extends over 14 amino acids. V was trimmed by 6 bases and J by 7 bases, leaving 19 bases between them. Germline lookup yields CDR1 LNHDA and CDR2 SQIVND (reference sequence).

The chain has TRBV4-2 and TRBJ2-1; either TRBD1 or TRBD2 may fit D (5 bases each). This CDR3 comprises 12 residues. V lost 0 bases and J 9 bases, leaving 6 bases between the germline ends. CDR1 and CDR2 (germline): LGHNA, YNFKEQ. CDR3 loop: CASSQDGAEQFF. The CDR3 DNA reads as TGTGCCAGCAGCCAAGACGGGGCTGAGCAGTTCTTC.

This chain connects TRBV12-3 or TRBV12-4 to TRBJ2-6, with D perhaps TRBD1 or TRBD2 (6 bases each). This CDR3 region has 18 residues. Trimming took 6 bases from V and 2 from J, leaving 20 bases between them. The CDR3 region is CASSPRLWGAAGANVLTF. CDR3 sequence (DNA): TGTGCCAGCAGCCCCCGTTTATGGGGGGCGGCTGGGGCCAACGTCCTGACTTTC.

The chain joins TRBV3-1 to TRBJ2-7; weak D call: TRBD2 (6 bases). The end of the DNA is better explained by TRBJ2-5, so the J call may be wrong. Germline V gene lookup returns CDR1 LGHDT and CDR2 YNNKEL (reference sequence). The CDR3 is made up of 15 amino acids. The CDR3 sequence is CASSQPGTGLETQYF. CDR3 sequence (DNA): TGTGCCAGCAGCCAGCCCGGTACGGGACTAGAGACCCAGTACTTC.

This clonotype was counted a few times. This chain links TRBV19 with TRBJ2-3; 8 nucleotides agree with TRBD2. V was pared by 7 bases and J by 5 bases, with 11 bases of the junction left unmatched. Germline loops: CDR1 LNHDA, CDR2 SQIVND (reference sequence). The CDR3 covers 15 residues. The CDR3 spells CASKETGGPVDTQYF. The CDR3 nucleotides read TGTGCCAGTAAAGAGACGGGAGGGCCAGTAGATACGCAGTATTTT.

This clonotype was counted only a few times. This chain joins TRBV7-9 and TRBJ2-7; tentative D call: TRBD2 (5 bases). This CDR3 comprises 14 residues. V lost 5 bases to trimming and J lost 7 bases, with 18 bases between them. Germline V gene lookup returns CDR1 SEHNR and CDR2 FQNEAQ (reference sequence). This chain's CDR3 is CASSIGPKRWEQYF. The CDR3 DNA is TGTGCCAGCAGCATAGGCCCCAAGCGGTGGGAGCAGTACTTC.

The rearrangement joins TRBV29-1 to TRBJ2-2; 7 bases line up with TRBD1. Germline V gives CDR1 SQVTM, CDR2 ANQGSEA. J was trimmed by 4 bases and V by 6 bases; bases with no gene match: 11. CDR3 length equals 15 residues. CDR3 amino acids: CSVVTGSLGTGELFF. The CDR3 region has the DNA TGCAGCGTCGTGACAGGGTCCCTCGGCACCGGGGAGCTGTTTTTT.

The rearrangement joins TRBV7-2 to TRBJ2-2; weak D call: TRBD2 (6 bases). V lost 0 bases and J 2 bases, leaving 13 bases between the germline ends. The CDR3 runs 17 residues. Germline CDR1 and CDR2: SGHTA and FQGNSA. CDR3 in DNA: TGTGCCAGCAGCTTAGCTGGCCTGCGGGGTAACACCGGGGAGCTGTTTTTT. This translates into CASSLAGLRGNTGELFF.

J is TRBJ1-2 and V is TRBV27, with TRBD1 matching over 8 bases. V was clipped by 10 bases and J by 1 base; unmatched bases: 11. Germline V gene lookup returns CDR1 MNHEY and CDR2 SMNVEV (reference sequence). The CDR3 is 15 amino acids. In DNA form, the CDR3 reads TGTGCCACCTGGGGGCAGGGGGCAAGTAACTATGGCTACACCTTC. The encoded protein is CATWGQGASNYGYTF.

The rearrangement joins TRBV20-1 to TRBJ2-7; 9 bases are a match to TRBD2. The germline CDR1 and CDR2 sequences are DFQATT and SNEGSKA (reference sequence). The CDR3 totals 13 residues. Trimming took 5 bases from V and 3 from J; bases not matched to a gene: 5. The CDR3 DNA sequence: TGCAGTGCTGCCCAAGCGGGGGGCTACGAGCAGTACTTC. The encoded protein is CSAAQAGGYEQYF.